A selection of T cell receptor beta chains follows, all from one sample in a study of shared clonotypes between healthy human individuals. The method was immunoSEQ multiplex PCR; TCRdb's version includes in-frame clones alone and lacks a portion of them. The data hold roughly 2,300,000 clones, with about nine tenths observed a single time. Sequenced sample: naive CD4+ T cells from PBMCs. These receptors came from a man between 18 and 35 years old in good health. Some clones in this sample may be carry-over from other donors' samples. CDR3s include the opening cysteine and the closing phenylalanine or tryptophan. The D gene is left open where the match is weak. Not every row has a clone size; where given, it reads once, few, many or a size class.

j_call v_call clone_size d_call cdr3_nt cdr3_aa
TRBJ2-5 TRBV5-1 NA TRBD1 TGCGCCAGCAGCTTCCGGGACAGAAAAGAGACCCAGTACTTC CASSFRDRKETQYF
TRBJ1-2 TRBV20-1 NA NA TGCAGTGCTAGAGGCTGGCGGGGCTACACCTTC CSARGWRGYTF
TRBJ1-2 TRBV5-6 NA NA TGTGCCAGCAGCCCCCTTGCCCGACTTGGCGCTAACTATGGCTACACCTTC CASSPLARLGANYGYTF
TRBJ2-7 TRBV6-1 NA TRBD1 TGTGCCAGCAGTGAGATGGGACAGACCTACGAGCAGTACTTC CASSEMGQTYEQYF
TRBJ1-3 TRBV18 NA NA TGTGCCAGCTCACCACCAGGGTCCACAGGAAACACCATATATTTT CASSPPGSTGNTIYF
TRBJ1-5 TRBV7-9 NA NA TGTGCCAGCAGCCACCGGGACGTTAATCAGCCCCAGCATTTT CASSHRDVNQPQHF
TRBJ1-1 TRBV28 NA NA TGTGCCAGCAGTTTACCGTCGAGATCCGGCACTGAAGCTTTCTTT CASSLPSRSGTEAFF
TRBJ2-6 TRBV27 NA NA TGTGCCAGCAGTCCAAGTCCCCGGTGGGCCGTCCTGACTTTC CASSPSPRWAVLTF
TRBJ1-1 TRBV9 NA NA TGTGCCAGCAGCGTAGCTACAGGGTTGAACACTGAAGCTTTCTTT CASSVATGLNTEAFF
TRBJ1-2 TRBV5-1 NA NA TGCGCCAGCAGCCCTGGAAGGAAACTATATGGCTACACCTTC CASSPGRKLYGYTF
TRBJ1-2 TRBV28 once TRBD1 TGTGCCAGCAGCTTCCATACCGGGACAGGGGGTGGCTACACCTTC CASSFHTGTGGGYTF
TRBJ2-1 TRBV30 NA NA TGTGCCTGGAGTGGGGCAGGGGATTCCTACAATGAGCAGTTCTTC CAWSGAGDSYNEQFF
TRBJ1-1 TRBV5-1 NA NA TGCGCCAGCAGCTCTACTACAGGGAACACTGAAGCTTTCTTT CASSSTTGNTEAFF
TRBJ2-2 TRBV7-3 NA NA TGTGCCAGCAGCAGAGACAGTTCCACCGGGGAGCTGTTTTTT CASSRDSSTGELFF
TRBJ2-1 TRBV7-2 NA TRBD2 TGTGCCAGCAGCTTAGTGAGGCGGGAGATGAAGTTCTTC CASSLVRREMKFF
TRBJ2-6 TRBV11-2 once NA TGTGCCAGCAGCTTAGTGAGGCTTTCTGGGGCCAACGTCCTGACTTTC CASSLVRLSGANVLTF
TRBJ1-1 TRBV21-1 NA NA TGTGCCAGCAGCAAAGATAGGGCACTCAGGCCTGAAGCTTTCTTT CASSKDRALRPEAFF
TRBJ1-3 TRBV6-1 NA NA TGTGCCAGCAGTGCTTCGGAAGGAAACACCATATATTTT CASSASEGNTIYF
TRBJ1-2 TRBV5-4 NA NA TGTGCCAGCAGCTTGGGTCGGCGGGTTTATGGCTACACCTTC CASSLGRRVYGYTF
TRBJ1-1 TRBV6-5 NA NA TGTGCCAGCAGTTACTATCCGTTCTCCATGAACACTGAAGCTTTCTTT CASSYYPFSMNTEAFF
TRBJ1-3 TRBV5-4 NA NA TGTGCCAGCAGCCGCGACAACAACTCTGGAAACACCATATATTTT CASSRDNNSGNTIYF
TRBJ1-1 TRBV6-5 NA NA TGTGCCAGCAGCCTTATAGATAGGAGGCAGGCTTTCTTT CASSLIDRRQAFF
TRBJ2-7 TRBV12-2 NA NA TGCTCACAGGTCTACGAGCAGTACTTC CSQVYEQYF
TRBJ1-1 TRBV30 NA NA TGTGCCTGGAGGCCGGACAGTTGGGCTGAAGCTTTCTTT CAWRPDSWAEAFF
TRBJ2-3 TRBV7-3 NA TRBD1 TGTGCCAGCAGCTTATTTGTCACAGGGGCCACAGATACGCAGTATTTT CASSLFVTGATDTQYF
TRBJ1-1 TRBV7-8 once TRBD1 TGTGCCAGCAGCTTACCCCGGACAGGTGGTCCCCTTGAAGCTTTCTTT CASSLPRTGGPLEAFF
TRBJ2-1 TRBV5-1 NA TRBD1 TGCGCCAGCAGCTTATCTACAGGGGGCTCCTACAATGAGCAGTTCTTC CASSLSTGGSYNEQFF
TRBJ2-5 TRBV28 NA TRBD2 TGTGCCAGCAGTCCTAGCGGTTGGGAGACCCAGTACTTC CASSPSGWETQYF
TRBJ1-1 TRBV5-6 NA NA TGTGCCAGCAGCCCGGTTCGATCTGGGAACACTGAAGCTTTCTTT CASSPVRSGNTEAFF
TRBJ2-1 TRBV2 once TRBD2 TGTGCCAGCATGGGCGGGAGTATGAAAAATGAGCAGTTCTTC CASMGGSMKNEQFF
TRBJ2-5 TRBV6-1 NA NA TGTGCCAGCAGTAGGGTGGGCATGGGAGAGACCCAGTACTTC CASSRVGMGETQYF
TRBJ2-7 TRBV5-4 NA TRBD1 TGTGCCAGCAGCATAACTACAGGGGGCTCCTACGAGCAGTACTTC CASSITTGGSYEQYF
TRBJ2-1 TRBV11-2 NA TRBD2 TGTGCCAGCAGCCGGGGAGGGAGCTCCTACAATGAGCAGTTCTTC CASSRGGSSYNEQFF
TRBJ2-3 TRBV4-2 once NA TGTGCCAGCAGCCAAGGAGGGAGATTAAGCACAGATACGCAGTATTTT CASSQGGRLSTDTQYF
TRBJ1-3 TRBV30 once NA TGTGCCTCCTCGCACAGCTCTGGAAACACCATATATTTT CASSHSSGNTIYF
TRBJ2-1 TRBV18 NA NA TGTGCCAGCTCAGGGGTGGCGGTGCGCAATGAGCAGTTCTTC CASSGVAVRNEQFF
TRBJ2-7 TRBV7-8 NA NA TGTGCCAGCAGCCCCAGAGGCCTAGCTGTCGCCTACGAGCAGTACTTC CASSPRGLAVAYEQYF
TRBJ2-5 TRBV7-2 NA NA TGTGCCAGCAGCTCGATATTCGTTAGCCCTCAGTACTTC CASSSIFVSPQYF
TRBJ1-2 TRBV29-1 NA NA TGCAGCGTTGACAGGCGGCTCTCAGCTAACTATGGCTACACCTTC CSVDRRLSANYGYTF
TRBJ2-7 TRBV5-1 NA TRBD1 TGCGCCAGCAGCTCCGGGACAGCCTACTCCTACGAGCAGTACTTC CASSSGTAYSYEQYF
TRBJ1-5 TRBV9 NA NA TGTGCCAGCAGCGTAGCTGGGAGGGTCGGTCAGCCCCAGCATTTT CASSVAGRVGQPQHF
TRBJ1-5 TRBV7-8 NA TRBD1 TGTGCCAGCAGCCTCTTGGGACAGGGAGTGGGGACCCAGCATTTT CASSLLGQGVGTQHF
TRBJ2-7 TRBV10-3 once NA TGTGCCATCAATGACAGGGAGGGCTACGAGCAGTACTTC CAINDREGYEQYF
TRBJ2-1 TRBV5-1 once TRBD2 TGCGCCAGCAGCTTGGAGCTAGCGGGAGGGCCGGATGAGCAGTTCTTC CASSLELAGGPDEQFF
TRBJ2-1 TRBV5-1 NA TRBD2 TGCGCCAGCAGCTGGGGGACTAGCGGGATCTACAATGAGCAGTTCTTC CASSWGTSGIYNEQFF
TRBJ2-7 TRBV28 once NA TGTGCCAGCTCTAACCCCGGTTACGAGCAGTACTTC CASSNPGYEQYF
TRBJ2-1 TRBV18 NA NA TGTGCCACCGCCCGTGGTGGGCAGAACTACCAAACCCTATACAATGAGCAGTTCTTC CATARGGQNYQTLYNEQFF
TRBJ1-2 TRBV28 NA TRBD1 TGTGCCAGCAGTTTAGGGGGAGGGGGCTATAACTATGGCTACACCTTC CASSLGGGGYNYGYTF
TRBJ2-7 TRBV28 NA NA TGTGCCAGCAGTTTATTTAGCGCACTCTACGAGCAGTACTTC CASSLFSALYEQYF
TRBJ2-7 TRBV11-3 NA NA TGTGCCAGCAGCTTAGTGGGGCACGAGCAGTACTTC CASSLVGHEQYF
TRBJ1-4 TRBV2 NA NA TGTGCCAGCAGTGAGGGGGGCGGGAAACTGTTTTTT CASSEGGGKLFF
TRBJ1-2 TRBV4-1 NA NA TGCGCCAGCAGCCAAGCTGGGGGGAATAGATTGAACTATGGCTACACCTTC CASSQAGGNRLNYGYTF